Detailed here is one T cell receptor beta chain. What antigen it recognizes has not been identified. A read error may produce the germline difference seen at one junction end. The same CDR3 is also encoded by other DNA sequences in this sample. The library was produced with the immunoSEQ multiplex PCR assay. For the multiplex PCR, a mixture combining 60 forward primers for TCR Vbeta segments and 13 reverse primers for TCR Jbeta segments was used. Amplification of the CDR3 region of rearranged TCR beta genes was performed with a multiplex PCR assay on genomic DNA. The Illumina HiSeq System was used to sequence the amplified TCR beta libraries as 87-base-pair reads. The study's own analysis went as follows. A later analysis counted tens of millions of unique TCR beta chains across the approximately 700 repertoires, and about 10 million of these chains were shared by at least two donors. Raw reads were error-corrected and collapsed into unique sequences with a nearest-neighbor algorithm that merged closely related sequences to remove PCR and sequencing errors. V, D and J gene segments were assigned by aligning CDR3 sequences to IMGT reference sequences. For a sequence to be retained, a match of at least six nucleotides to both a V gene segment and a J gene segment was required. Rearrangements were called productive when the CDR3 lacked stop codons and stayed in frame with V and J; all others were non-productive. CDR3 was defined by IMGT convention, running from the second conserved V-encoded cysteine to the conserved J-encoded phenylalanine. Sequences without an unambiguous match to a single V gene segment were excluded from the earlier analysis of almost 600 of the donors. In an earlier analysis of about 590 of the donors, a V segment was called functional when productive rearrangements were above 56.7%, and segregating when the standard deviation between donors exceeded 5%. A statistical classification framework was built for diagnosing cytomegalovirus status from the catalog of TCR beta chain sequences. A later analysis assigned V and J genes by comparing TCR nucleotide sequences with IMGT/GENE-DB human TR gene sequences. A later analysis assigned CDR3 sequences and most-parsimonious VDJ recombination scenarios with the TCRdist pipeline. In a later analysis, each TCR beta chain was defined by its CDR3 amino acid sequence together with its V-gene family, and reads lacking a unique V-gene family were excluded. To address suspected cross-contamination and a sequencing artifact, a later analysis removed approximately 600 highly shared, low-generation-probability nucleotide sequences. A later analysis calculated a clonal expansion index for each public chain from normalized within-repertoire ranks of inferred template counts. A later analysis computed generation probabilities with a VDJ recombination model fitted to out-of-frame rearrangements, and checked the results against IGoR. A later analysis scored TCR-TCR, TCR-HLA and TCR-CMV co-occurrence with hypergeometric tests, applying a repertoire-size bias correction to TCR pairs. To estimate false discovery rates, a later analysis permuted the HLA or CMV assignments 20 times. In a later analysis, co-occurring TCRs were grouped with DBSCAN, and TCRdist sequence similarity was added when clustering was performed within HLA-allele-positive subsets. For co-occurrence clustering, repertoires with fewer than 30,000 or more than 120,000 public chains were excluded, along with roughly five repertoires with anomalous nucleotide sharing. TCRdb holds this immuneACCESS table with in-frame rearrangements only. Some clones are missing; in checked studies, unresolved V genes explain under half, and the rest has no known cause. V and J calls and clone size are those listed in that table; D and trimming were worked out from the DNA. Present in this sample are under 40,000 clones, 90% of which were seen just once. The top ten hold less than 3.5% of the sample.

The cohort was made up of 500 to 800 healthy bone marrow donors. All cohort members were sampled while nominally healthy, although unrecorded immune exposures were likely present. The donor tested CMV seronegative and was one of the 352 seronegative cohort members. A peripheral blood sample was collected from each donor, and TCR beta sequencing was performed on peripheral blood mononuclear cells. The Qiagen DNeasy Blood Extraction Kit was used to extract genomic DNA from the blood cell samples. These data originate in a study of cytomegalovirus exposure and HLA in healthy donors (dated by TCRdb to 2016 to 2017). Broadly, across the study: In an earlier analysis of several hundred of the donors, about 270 Gb of sequence data and approximately 120 million unique TCR beta sequences from 150 million to 200 million T cells were reported. To predict cytomegalovirus infection status, the study brought together high-throughput TCR immunosequencing, statistical association of individual TCRs with disease status, and machine learning. All discovery cohort repertoires had been generated on a single sequencing platform. Rather than using new phenotypic data, the later analysis identified candidate immune exposures from TCR beta sequences and from how often those sequences occurred across donors. The number of typed donors differed by locus: about 629-630 for A, B, C, DRB1 and DQB1; 500 to 550 for DQA1; 606 for DPA1; and 450 to 480 for DPB1. Because of strong linkage in the cohort, five DR-DQ haplotypes were treated as single units for association and clustering. HLA typing included class I and class II loci at four-digit resolution. Using immunosequencing, the study profiled T cell repertoires from about 620 subjects and related those repertoires to cytomegalovirus serostatus. Among 350 to 400 genotyped donors of the cohort, an average of roughly 240,000 unique TCR beta nucleotide sequences were sequenced per donor, roughly a sixth of them non-productive. An earlier analysis of some 500 of the donors applied high-throughput TCR beta sequencing to assess whether each TCR beta V gene segment acted as functional or pseudogenic. The study aimed to test whether signatures of past pathogen exposure could be identified by cataloging public T cell receptors. The genetic ancestry cluster associated with self-reported Caucasian donors included 81% of the roughly 400 genotyped donors. Donor age, sex, ethnicity and CMV serostatus were compiled together with the repertoire data. A later analysis re-examined previously published TCR beta repertoires from 610 or so donors and added high-resolution HLA genotyping to investigate patterns of TCR occurrence. A later genetic analysis took genome-wide SNP genotypes for about 55% of the roughly 670 donors and used that subset as a discovery cohort. In addition to the first cohort of 666 subjects, a separate validation cohort of 130 or so different subjects was used. Roughly 310 gigabases of sequencing data and tens of millions of unique TCR sequences were included in an early release covering roughly 700 HLA-typed donors.

Overall study results and their limits: The presence/absence analyses assumed that sequencing depth was roughly uniform across donors, and that assumption may not be true. Compared with the roughly 600-donor mean, donors in an Asian-associated ancestry cluster had fewer N-insertions in productive TCRs, according to a later genetic analysis. Three of the identified cytomegalovirus-associated TCR beta chains were confirmed in vitro to be specific for cytomegalovirus antigens. The study gave a list of 150 to 200 TCR beta chains associated with cytomegalovirus. Compared with equally common non-associated chains, HLA-associated TCR beta chains in a later analysis were more clonally expanded and had lower generation probabilities. A later analysis found that TCR association rates varied across HLA loci, with DRB1 alleles showing the most associated TCRs and HLA-C alleles the fewest. According to a later analysis, parvovirus B19, influenza, CMV and Epstein-Barr virus appeared linked to several top co-occurrence clusters. In a later analysis, most CMV-associated TCR beta chains were found to appear HLA-restricted, with HLA associations seemingly driven largely by CMV exposure. An association between a missense DCLRE1C variant and V-gene and J-gene trimming of TCR beta chains was found in a later genetic analysis and replicated in an independent cohort. In an earlier analysis of 450 to 750 of the donors, most TCR beta V segments appeared in productive rearrangements about 87% or about 30% of the time, broadly matching IMGT annotations. A further reported finding was that TCR beta sequences accurately predicted the HLA-A and HLA-B alleles for most subjects in the first cohort. The authors suggested that the approach could potentially be extended to other disease states and immunological phenotypes. In this cohort, only TCR beta chains were sequenced, and detectable features were limited by the absence of alpha or paired-chain data. Because HLA typing was missing for some donors at each locus, association tests included only the typed subset. For the cohort, immune exposure information was limited to CMV serostatus. When HLA alleles, especially DR and DQ, strongly co-occurred, TCR associations were difficult to assign to individual alleles. A later analysis associated 16,951 TCR beta sequences with specific HLA alleles at a false discovery rate of 0.05. Because counts were too low, seventeen rarely observed V segments, including chromosome 9 orphons, were left out of the earlier analysis of a few hundred of the donors. Some IMGT-functional V segments, including TRBV6-2 and TRBV6-3, could not be told apart with the 87-base-pair reads, so those segments were excluded. Linkage disequilibrium might explain the correlated functional status among segregating V segments, but an unknown experimental factor could not be ruled out. Most TCR sequences were observed very rarely across donors, whereas some public TCRs were present in many individuals. The classifier was reported to diagnose cytomegalovirus status with high specificity and sensitivity in both the original cohort and the validation cohort. A cluster of highly shared sequence variants was judged likely to represent a technical artifact of the sequencing pipeline.

Counted from cysteine to phenylalanine, this CDR3 has 14 amino acids. The entry retains the CDR3 DNA only, 42 bases that are in frame from base 1. CDR1 MNHEY and CDR2 SVGAGI are derived from the germline V gene. The material sequenced was PBMCs. This receptor was obtained from a woman in her late teens or twenties in good health and CMV-seronegative. The rearrangement joined TRBV6-5 to TRBJ1-6; TRBD1 is a possible D gene, resting on 6 matching bases. The CDR3 here reads CASSKQGYNSPLHF. DNA sequence: TGTGCCAGCAGTAAACAGGGATATAATTCCCCCCTCCACTTT.